The 29 T cell receptor beta chains in this list originate from one sample, sequenced in a study of CD8+CD57+ T cells in acquired aplastic anemia (dated 2018 in TCRdb). Patients chosen for sequencing had shown expansion of CD8+CD57+ cells by flow cytometry. The sample was run on an Illumina HiSeq 2000. Genomic DNA served as template for TCR beta VDJ combination and CDR3 sequence profiling. The public reads were run again by TCRdb, first through fastp at Q25 and then through MiXCR, and only productive beta chains were kept. Rows with a matching CDR3 protein are joined into one entry that keeps the most common DNA and genes. The sample yields some 200,000 distinct CDR3 sequences; under 50% were counted once. The ten top clones hold about 1.8% of the sample. Sample: sorted CD4+, CD8+, or CD8+CD57+ T cells (not recorded which) from PBMCs. The receptor set was obtained from a human donor with aplastic anemia.

The chain recombines TRBV19 with TRBJ2-7; 7 bases are a match to TRBD1. The CDR3 contains 13 residues. V gave up 6 bases and J gave up 5 bases; unmatched junction bases: 7. Germline V gene lookup returns CDR1 LNHDA and CDR2 SQIVND (reference sequence). The CDR3 coding sequence is TGTGCCAGTAGAAACAGGGGTGCCGACGAGCAGTACTTC. Its translation: CASRNRGADEQYF. Based on the CDR3 plus reference TRBV19 and TRBJ2-7, the full variable domain is DGGITQSPKYLFRKEGQNVTLSCEQNLNHDAMYWYRQDPGQGLRLIYYSQIVNDFQKGDIAEGYSVSREKKESFPLTVTSAQKNPTAFYLCASRNRGADEQYFGPGTRLTVT.

This clonotype has only a few counts. As DNA, the CDR3 is TGTGCCAGCAGCTCCGAGAATTCACCCCTCCACTTT. This encodes CASSSENSPLHF. V and J are TRBV7-9 and TRBJ1-6; D ambiguous. V lost 4 bases to trimming and J lost 7 bases, with 5 bases between them. CDR3 size: 12 residues. The germline CDR1 and CDR2 sequences are SEHNR and FQNEAQ (reference sequence).

This chain connects TRBV7-9 to TRBJ2-7, with TRBD2 matching 11 bases. This CDR3 is 14 amino acids long. CDR1 is SEHNR and CDR2 is FQNEAQ in the germline V gene (reference sequence). V lost 5 bases, J lost 5 bases, and 5 bases stayed unmatched. DNA of the CDR3: TGTGCCAGCAGCATACCGGGACTAGCGGACGAGCAGTACTTC. It is translated as CASSIPGLADEQYF.

This clonotype was counted once. The chain carries TRBV12-3 or TRBV12-4 and TRBJ1-6, with 9 bases that match TRBD1. The CDR3 sequence is 15 residues long. The ends lost 10 bases at V and 6 bases at J; junction bases unmatched: 10. The CDR3 is CANSPDRGFNSPLHF. The CDR3 bases are TGTGCCAATTCCCCCGACAGGGGGTTTAATTCACCCCTCCACTTT.

Points on this clonotype: The junction departs from germline at one end; a sequencing error may be responsible. This chain links TRBV5-1 with TRBJ2-1; TRBD2 matches at 10 bases. This CDR3 spans 13 amino acids. Per the germline V gene, CDR1 is SGHRS and CDR2 is YFSETQ. CDR3 region: CASGGTPGLASAF. CDR3 in DNA: TGCGCCAGCGGAGGGACACCGGGACTAGCGAGTGCCTTC.

The chain employs TRBV7-9 and TRBJ2-1; D is unresolved. Germline CDR1 reads SEHNR; CDR2 reads FQNEAQ (reference sequence). This CDR3 is built from 12 residues. V lost 5 bases to trimming and J lost 5 bases, with 7 bases between them. CDR3 residues: CASSERNNEQFF. For the CDR3, the DNA is TGTGCCAGCAGCGAAAGAAACAATGAGCAGTTCTTC. The variable domain in full, with the rest retrieved from reference TRBV7-9 and TRBJ2-1, is DTGVSQNPRHKITKRGQNVTFRCDPISEHNRLYWYRQTLGQGPEFLTYFQNEAQLEKSRLLSDRFSAERPKGSFSTLEIQRTEQGDSAMYLCASSERNNEQFFGPGTRLTVL.

Concerning this clonotype itself: Relative to the germline gene, one junction end is altered; a read error may explain this. The rearrangement uses TRBV10-3 and TRBJ2-7; 8 positions match TRBD2. The CDR3 totals 16 residues. Germline V gives CDR1 ENHRY, CDR2 SYGVKD. The CDR3 DNA is TGTGCCATCAGCGACTTGGGTGGGCTAGCGGGCTACGAGCAGCACTTC. It codes for CAISDLGGLAGYEQHF.

This clonotype showed up many times. The chain combines TRBV10-3 with TRBJ2-3; D is perhaps TRBD1 or TRBD2 (5 bases each). The CDR3 has 14 amino acids. Germline-derived CDR1 and CDR2 are ENHRY and SYGVKD. V was clipped by 2 bases and J by 8 bases, with 14 bases between them. CDR3 region: CAISEAQVRGTQYF. For the CDR3, the DNA is TGTGCCATCAGTGAGGCACAGGTTCGGGGTACGCAGTATTTT.

In the case of this clonotype: A much larger clone is a single base away; this may be a read error. The chain recombines TRBV11-2 with TRBJ2-1; 7 bases fit TRBD2. Germline V gene lookup returns CDR1 SGHAT and CDR2 FQNNGV. This CDR3 is built from 15 residues. DNA for the CDR3: TGTGCCCGCAGCTTAGGTGCGGGAGCTAGCAATGAGCAGTTCTTC. This encodes CARSLGAGASNEQFF.

This clonotype was counted only a few times. The chain links TRBV10-3 to TRBJ2-3; the D gene could be TRBD1 or TRBD2 (6 bases each). The CDR3 covers 15 residues. In germline, CDR1 is ENHRY, CDR2 SYGVKD. Trimming took 4 bases from V and 2 from J, leaving 13 bases between them. CDR3 sequence reads: CAISGRGEITDTQYF. The CDR3 DNA follows: TGTGCCATCAGTGGGAGGGGGGAGATCACAGATACGCAGTATTTT.

The chain joins TRBV12-3 or TRBV12-4 to TRBJ2-5, with TRBD2 as a possible D gene (7 bases). V was cut by 8 bases and J by 5 bases, with 12 bases left in between. CDR3 length: 12 amino acids. DNA for the CDR3: TGTGCCAGCTTAGGGGGGGGTGAGACCCAGTACTTC. It yields the protein CASLGGGETQYF.

This clonotype showed up just a few times. The chain links TRBV15 to TRBJ1-4; D remains unclear. The CDR3 totals 16 residues. V gave up 1 base and J gave up 2 bases, with 11 bases separating them. The germline CDR1 and CDR2 sequences are LNHNV and YYDKDF (reference sequence). The chain's CDR3 is CATSRAPEWTNEKLFF. The CDR3 nucleotides are TGTGCCACCAGCAGAGCTCCGGAATGGACTAATGAAAAACTGTTTTTT.

This chain links TRBV24-1 with TRBJ1-5; perhaps TRBD1 as D (6 bases). The CDR3 is 14 amino acids. Looked up from germline, CDR1 is KGHDR and CDR2 is SFDVKD. Trimming took off 7 bases at V and 6 bases at J, with 15 bases between the two ends. CDR3 in amino acids: CATSDTGLGQPQHF. DNA of the CDR3: TGTGCCACCAGCGATACAGGGTTAGGTCAGCCCCAGCATTTT.

This chain uses TRBV15 with TRBJ2-2; the D call may be TRBD1 or TRBD2 (6 bases each). Trimming stripped 5 bases from V and 1 base from J, with 11 bases between. Germline CDR1 is LNHNV and CDR2 is YYDKDF (reference sequence). The CDR3 consists of 15 residues. The CDR3 DNA reads as TGTGCCACCAGCGCCGGGGGCTTGAACACCGGGGAGCTGTTTTTT. Translation: CATSAGGLNTGELFF.

The genes are TRBV7-6 and TRBJ1-2; TRBD1 matches 9 bases. Germline CDR1 is SGHVS and CDR2 is FNYEAQ. The CDR3 extends over 13 amino acids. With 5 bases clipped from V and 6 bases from J, the junction kept 4 bases outside the gene matches. The CDR3 nucleotides are TGTGCCAGCAGCGACACAGGGGGCGATGGCTACACCTTC. As protein: CASSDTGGDGYTF.

This chain uses TRBV7-9 with TRBJ2-7; 7 nucleotides match TRBD1. Looked up from germline, CDR1 is SEHNR and CDR2 is FQNEAQ (reference sequence). This CDR3 is 13 amino acids long. With V trimmed by 10 bases and J by 2 bases, 8 bases remained unmatched. The CDR3 reads CAITGTDTYEQYF. The CDR3 DNA follows: TGTGCCATCACCGGGACAGATACCTACGAGCAGTACTTC.

V is TRBV12-3 or TRBV12-4 and J is TRBJ2-3, with 9 nucleotides matching TRBD2. The CDR3 spans 14 residues. The V segment lost 4 bases and the J segment 12 bases; nucleotides outside the gene matches: 11. Written as DNA, the CDR3 is TGTGCCAGCAGTTCCAGGAGACTAGCGGAGGGCCAGTATTTT. Its protein is CASSSRRLAEGQYF.

This clonotype is a singleton in its sample. This chain uses TRBV25-1 with TRBJ2-3; 11 bases match TRBD2. V gave up 8 bases and J gave up 0 bases; unmatched junction bases: 13. CDR1 and CDR2 from the germline V gene are MGHDK and SYGVNS. The CDR3 totals 18 residues. CDR3 DNA: TGTGCCAGCGGCCTACAGCGCTCTAGCGGGGGGAGCACAGATACGCAGTATTTT. This encodes CASGLQRSSGGSTDTQYF.

This clonotype occurred many times. The chain carries TRBV11-2 and TRBJ2-7, with 14 bases that match TRBD2. The CDR3 totals 14 residues. V lost 5 bases, J lost 3 bases, and 0 bases stayed unmatched. Germline CDR1 SGHAT, CDR2 FQNNGV. CDR3 coding DNA: TGTGCCAGCAGCGGACTAGCGGGGGGCTACGAGCAGTACTTC. Translated, it gives CASSGLAGGYEQYF.

CDR3 in amino acids: CASRVAYEQYF. CDR3 coding DNA: TGTGCCAGCAGGGTGGCTTACGAGCAGTACTTC. V gene TRBV2 combines with J gene TRBJ2-7; D uncertain. Germline V gene data show CDR1 as SNHLY and CDR2 as FYNNEI. The CDR3 length is 11 residues. Trimming took 6 bases from V and 4 from J, leaving 7 bases between them.

This clonotype was detected ten times or more. The V and J genes are TRBV7-2 and TRBJ1-5; D is perhaps TRBD1 (5 bases). Trimming removed 4 bases at V and 5 bases at J, with 15 bases between. CDR1 is SGHTA and CDR2 is FQGNSA in the germline V gene. The CDR3 sequence is 15 residues long. The CDR3: CASSYSSGGYQPQHF. The CDR3, as DNA: TGTGCCAGCAGCTATTCGTCCGGGGGTTATCAGCCCCAGCATTTT.

Comments on this clonotype: At one end, the junction sequence differs from germline, possibly due to a read error. The rearrangement uses TRBV28 and TRBJ2-4; 7 nucleotides agree with TRBD2. Germline CDR1 reads MDHEN; CDR2 reads SYDVKM. This CDR3 has 15 residues. This CDR3 is CAGSSGGLAKNIQYF. The CDR3 DNA reads as TGTGCCGGCAGTTCCGGGGGGTTAGCCAAAAACATTCAGTACTTC.

As for this clonotype: An end of the junction does not agree with germline; a read error may underlie this. This chain uses TRBV10-3 with TRBJ1-2; maybe TRBD1 (5 bases). Germline V gives CDR1 ENHRY, CDR2 SYGVKD. The CDR3 consists of 16 residues. CDR3 residues: CAVSELGTGTSGGYTF. The CDR3 DNA reads TGTGCCGTCAGTGAGTTGGGGACGGGGACTTCGGGAGGCTACACCTTC.

The genes are TRBV25-1 and TRBJ2-3; D call uncertain. The CDR3 has 14 amino acids. The germline gives CDR1 MGHDK, CDR2 SYGVNS. Trimming shortened V by 8 bases and J by 1 base, and 13 bases separated the two germline ends. The CDR3 DNA follows: TGTGCCAGCTCACCACTGCTGGGCACAGATACGCAGTATTTT. Translated: CASSPLLGTDTQYF.

This chain connects TRBV2 to TRBJ2-5, with D perhaps matching TRBD1 (6 bases). Germline lookup yields CDR1 SNHLY and CDR2 FYNNEI. V shed 3 bases and J shed 4 bases, with 9 bases lying between them. CDR3 length: 13 residues. The CDR3 loop is CASSEYRAETQYF. The CDR3 DNA reads as TGTGCCAGCAGTGAGTACAGGGCAGAGACCCAGTACTTC.

The rearrangement joins TRBV10-1 to TRBJ1-1; possible D gene TRBD1, 6 bases. The CDR3 sequence is 13 residues long. V gave up 0 bases and J gave up 10 bases, with 12 bases separating them. CDR1 is WNHNN and CDR2 is SYGVQD in the germline V gene (reference sequence). CDR3 sequence reads: CASSESEGRGAFF. Here the CDR3 DNA reads TGCGCCAGCAGTGAGTCCGAGGGCAGGGGAGCTTTCTTT.

The rearrangement links TRBV7-3 to TRBJ2-2; D could derive from TRBD1 or TRBD2 (5 bases each). CDR3 length: 13 residues. The germline CDR1 and CDR2 sequences are SGHTA and FQGTGA. With 8 bases removed from V and 4 bases from J, the gap between germline ends came to 11 bases. As DNA, the CDR3 is TGTGCCAGCGAGAGGGGTTCCACCGGGGAGCTGTTTTTT. This gives the protein CASERGSTGELFF.

The chain joins TRBV11-2 to TRBJ2-3, with D perhaps matching TRBD2 (5 bases). Germline CDR1 SGHAT, CDR2 FQNNGV. The germline V and J ends were trimmed by 4 bases and 0 bases, with 17 bases remaining between them. The CDR3 covers 17 residues. CDR3 nucleotide sequence: TGTGCCAGCAGCTCCCGCCTAAGGACTGCGAGCACAGATACGCAGTATTTT. Protein: CASSSRLRTASTDTQYF.

This clonotype occurred a few times. The chain has TRBV27 and TRBJ2-4, with a weak D call TRBD1 (5 bases). V was pared by 4 bases and J by 0 bases, with 19 bases between. The CDR3 length is 18 residues. Per germline, CDR1 MNHEY and CDR2 SMNVEV (reference sequence). The CDR3 loop reads CASSSRASPQIAKNIQYF. DNA for the CDR3: TGTGCCAGCAGTTCCAGGGCCTCCCCACAGATAGCCAAAAACATTCAGTACTTC.